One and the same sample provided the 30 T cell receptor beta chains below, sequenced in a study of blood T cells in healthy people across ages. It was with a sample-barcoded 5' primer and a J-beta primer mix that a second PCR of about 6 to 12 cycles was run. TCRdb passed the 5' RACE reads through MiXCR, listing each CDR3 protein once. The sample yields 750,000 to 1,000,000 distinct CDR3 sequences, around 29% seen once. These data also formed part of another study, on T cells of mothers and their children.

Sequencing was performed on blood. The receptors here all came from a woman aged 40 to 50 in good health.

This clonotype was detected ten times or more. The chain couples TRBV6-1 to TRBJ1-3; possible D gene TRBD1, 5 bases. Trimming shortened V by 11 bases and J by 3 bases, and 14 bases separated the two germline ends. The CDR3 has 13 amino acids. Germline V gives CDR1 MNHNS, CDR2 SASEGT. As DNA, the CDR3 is TGTGCCGCTAATATTGACAGTGGAAACACCATATATTTT. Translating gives CAANIDSGNTIYF.

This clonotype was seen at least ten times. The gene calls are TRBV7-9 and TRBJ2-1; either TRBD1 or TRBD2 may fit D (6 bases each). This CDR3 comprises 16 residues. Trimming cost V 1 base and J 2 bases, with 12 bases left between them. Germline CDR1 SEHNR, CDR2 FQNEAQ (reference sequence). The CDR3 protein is CASSLGGTPTYNEQFF. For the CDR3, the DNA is TGTGCCAGCAGCTTAGGCGGGACACCAACCTACAATGAGCAGTTCTTC.

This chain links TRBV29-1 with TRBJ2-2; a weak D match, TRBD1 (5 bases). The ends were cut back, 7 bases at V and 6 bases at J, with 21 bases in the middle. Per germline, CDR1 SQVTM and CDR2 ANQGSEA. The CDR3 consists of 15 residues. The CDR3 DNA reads TGCAGCGCTATCAGGGATCTGGGTCAGTCCGGGGAGCTGTTTTTT. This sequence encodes CSAIRDLGQSGELFF.

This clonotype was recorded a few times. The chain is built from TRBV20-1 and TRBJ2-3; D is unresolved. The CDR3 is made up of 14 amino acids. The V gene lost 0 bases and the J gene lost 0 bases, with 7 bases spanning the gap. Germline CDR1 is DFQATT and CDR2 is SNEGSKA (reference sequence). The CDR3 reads CSARDFPSTDTQYF. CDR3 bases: TGCAGTGCTAGAGATTTCCCCAGCACAGATACGCAGTATTTT.

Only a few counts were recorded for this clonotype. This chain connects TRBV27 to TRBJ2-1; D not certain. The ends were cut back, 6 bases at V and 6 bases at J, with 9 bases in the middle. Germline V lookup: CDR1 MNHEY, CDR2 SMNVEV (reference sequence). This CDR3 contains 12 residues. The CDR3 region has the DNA TGTGCCAGCAGCGTCACGAGCAATGAGCAGTTCTTC. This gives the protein CASSVTSNEQFF.

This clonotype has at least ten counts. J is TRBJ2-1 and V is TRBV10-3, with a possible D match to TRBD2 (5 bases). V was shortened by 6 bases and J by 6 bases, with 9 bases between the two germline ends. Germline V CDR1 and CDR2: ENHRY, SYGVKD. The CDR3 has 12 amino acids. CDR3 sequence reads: CAIRGSSNEQFF. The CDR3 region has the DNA TGTGCCATCAGGGGGAGCTCCAATGAGCAGTTCTTC.

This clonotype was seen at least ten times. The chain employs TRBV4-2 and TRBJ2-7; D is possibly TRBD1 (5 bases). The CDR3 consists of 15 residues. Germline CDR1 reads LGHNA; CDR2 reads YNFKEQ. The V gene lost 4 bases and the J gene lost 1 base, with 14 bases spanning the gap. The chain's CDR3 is CASSPGQGISYEQYF. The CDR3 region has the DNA TGTGCCAGCAGCCCCGGGCAGGGCATTTCCTACGAGCAGTACTTC.

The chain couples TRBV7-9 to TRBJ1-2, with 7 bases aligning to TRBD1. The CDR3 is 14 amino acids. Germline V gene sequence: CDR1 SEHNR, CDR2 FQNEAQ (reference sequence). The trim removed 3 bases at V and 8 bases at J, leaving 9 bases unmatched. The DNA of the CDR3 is TGTGCCAGCAGCTTGCAGGGGGATCTGCAGGGCTACACCTTC. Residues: CASSLQGDLQGYTF.

The CDR3 region has the DNA TGTGCCAGCAGCCGAAACAGGGAAGGCTATGGCTACACCTTC. Protein: CASSRNREGYGYTF. The chain joins TRBV28 to TRBJ1-2; D is perhaps TRBD1 (6 bases). Germline values: CDR1 MDHEN, CDR2 SYDVKM. The CDR3 is 14 amino acids. V lost 6 bases and J lost 4, with 15 bases in between.

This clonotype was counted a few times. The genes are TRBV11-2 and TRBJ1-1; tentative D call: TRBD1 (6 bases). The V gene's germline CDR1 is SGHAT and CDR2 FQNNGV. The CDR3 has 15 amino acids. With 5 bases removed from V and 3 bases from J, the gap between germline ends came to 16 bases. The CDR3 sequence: CASSTVASGDTEAFF. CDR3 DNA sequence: TGTGCCAGCAGCACAGTAGCCTCAGGGGACACTGAAGCTTTCTTT.

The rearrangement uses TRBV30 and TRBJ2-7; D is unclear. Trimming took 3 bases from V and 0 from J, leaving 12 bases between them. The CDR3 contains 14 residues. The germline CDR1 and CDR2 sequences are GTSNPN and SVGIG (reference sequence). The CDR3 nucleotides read TGTGCCTGGAGATTTGGGCCACTCTCCTACGAGCAGTACTTC. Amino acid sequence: CAWRFGPLSYEQYF.

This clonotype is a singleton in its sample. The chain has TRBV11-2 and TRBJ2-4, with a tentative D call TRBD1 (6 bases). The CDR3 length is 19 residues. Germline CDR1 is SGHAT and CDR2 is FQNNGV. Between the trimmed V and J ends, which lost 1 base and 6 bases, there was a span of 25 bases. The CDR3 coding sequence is TGTGCCAGCAGCTTAGGGAAGGGTGGACAGAGAGGTCAGGGAAACATTCAGTACTTC. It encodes CASSLGKGGQRGQGNIQYF. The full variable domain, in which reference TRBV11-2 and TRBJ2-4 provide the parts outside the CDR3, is EAGVAQSPRYKIIEKRQSVAFWCNPISGHATLYWYQQILGQGPKLLIQFQNNGVVDDSQLPKDRFSAERLKGVDSTLKIQPAKLEDSAVYLCASSLGKGGQRGQGNIQYFGAGTRLSVL.

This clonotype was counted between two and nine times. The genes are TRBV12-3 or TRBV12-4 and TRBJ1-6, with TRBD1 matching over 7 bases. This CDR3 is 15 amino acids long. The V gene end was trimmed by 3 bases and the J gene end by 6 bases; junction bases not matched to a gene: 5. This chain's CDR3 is CASSFETGINSPLHF. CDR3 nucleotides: TGTGCCAGCAGTTTTGAGACAGGGATTAATTCACCCCTCCACTTT.

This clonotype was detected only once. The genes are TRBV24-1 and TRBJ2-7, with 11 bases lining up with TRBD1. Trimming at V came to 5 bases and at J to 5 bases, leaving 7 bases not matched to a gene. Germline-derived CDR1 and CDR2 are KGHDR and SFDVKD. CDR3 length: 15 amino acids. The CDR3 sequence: CATSAPGQGVDEQYF. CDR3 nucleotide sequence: TGTGCCACCAGTGCCCCGGGACAGGGGGTAGACGAGCAGTACTTC.

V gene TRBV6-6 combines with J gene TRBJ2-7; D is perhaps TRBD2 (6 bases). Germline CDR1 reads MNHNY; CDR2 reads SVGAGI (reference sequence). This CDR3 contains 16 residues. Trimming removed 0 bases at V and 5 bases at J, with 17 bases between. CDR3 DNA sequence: TGTGCCAGCAGTTACTCGAGCTCTGGGGGACTCCACGAGCAGTACTTC. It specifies CASSYSSSGGLHEQYF.

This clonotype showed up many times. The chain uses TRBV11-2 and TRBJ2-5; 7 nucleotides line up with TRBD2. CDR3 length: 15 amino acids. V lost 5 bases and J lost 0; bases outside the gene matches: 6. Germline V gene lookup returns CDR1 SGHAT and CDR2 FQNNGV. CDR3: CASSEILANQETQYF. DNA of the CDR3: TGTGCCAGCAGCGAAATACTAGCGAACCAAGAGACCCAGTACTTC. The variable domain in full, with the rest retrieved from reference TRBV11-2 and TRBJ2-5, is EAGVAQSPRYKIIEKRQSVAFWCNPISGHATLYWYQQILGQGPKLLIQFQNNGVVDDSQLPKDRFSAERLKGVDSTLKIQPAKLEDSAVYLCASSEILANQETQYFGPGTRLLVL.

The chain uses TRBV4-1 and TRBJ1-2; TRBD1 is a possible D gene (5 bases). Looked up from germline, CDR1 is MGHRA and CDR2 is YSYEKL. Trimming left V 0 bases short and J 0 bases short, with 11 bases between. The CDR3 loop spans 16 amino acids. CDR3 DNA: TGCGCCAGCAGCCAAGATGGCAGAGGGGCTAACTATGGCTACACCTTC. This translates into CASSQDGRGANYGYTF.

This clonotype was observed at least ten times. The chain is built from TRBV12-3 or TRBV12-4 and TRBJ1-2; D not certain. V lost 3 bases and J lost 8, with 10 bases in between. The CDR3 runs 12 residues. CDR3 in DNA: TGTGCCAGCAGTTTTTGGACTGGGGGCTACACCTTC. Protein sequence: CASSFWTGGYTF.

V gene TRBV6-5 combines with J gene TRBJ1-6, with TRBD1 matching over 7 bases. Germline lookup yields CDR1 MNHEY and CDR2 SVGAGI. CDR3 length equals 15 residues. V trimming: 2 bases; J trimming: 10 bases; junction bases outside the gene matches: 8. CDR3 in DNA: TGTGCCAGCAGTTACCGGGGGACAGATCTCTCACCCCTCCACTTT. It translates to CASSYRGTDLSPLHF.

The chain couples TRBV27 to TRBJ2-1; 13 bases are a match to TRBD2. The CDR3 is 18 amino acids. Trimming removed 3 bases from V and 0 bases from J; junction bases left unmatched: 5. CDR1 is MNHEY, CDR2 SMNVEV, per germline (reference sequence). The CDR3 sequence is CASSFLTSGGASYNEQFF. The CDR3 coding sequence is TGTGCCAGCAGTTTCTTAACTAGCGGGGGGGCCTCCTACAATGAGCAGTTCTTC.

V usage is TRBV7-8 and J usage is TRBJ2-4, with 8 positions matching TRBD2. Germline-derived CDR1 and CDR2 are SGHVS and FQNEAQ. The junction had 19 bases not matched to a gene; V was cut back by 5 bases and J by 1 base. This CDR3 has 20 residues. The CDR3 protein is CASSLVALRGGGAAKNIQYF. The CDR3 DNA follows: TGTGCCAGCAGCCTCGTGGCCCTTCGGGGGGGCGGAGCGGCCAAAAACATTCAGTACTTC.

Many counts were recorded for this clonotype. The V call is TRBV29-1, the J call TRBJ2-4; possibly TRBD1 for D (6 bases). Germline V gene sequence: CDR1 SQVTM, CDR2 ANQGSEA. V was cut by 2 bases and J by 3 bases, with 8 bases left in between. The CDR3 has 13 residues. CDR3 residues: CSVEPGVKNIQYF. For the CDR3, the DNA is TGCAGCGTTGAACCAGGGGTCAAAAACATTCAGTACTTC. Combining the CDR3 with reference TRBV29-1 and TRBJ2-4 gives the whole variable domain SAVISQKPSRDICQRGTSLTIQCQVDSQVTMMFWYRQQPGQSLTLIATANQGSEATYESGFVIDKFPISRPNLTFSTLTVSNMSPEDSSIYLCSVEPGVKNIQYFGAGTRLSVL.

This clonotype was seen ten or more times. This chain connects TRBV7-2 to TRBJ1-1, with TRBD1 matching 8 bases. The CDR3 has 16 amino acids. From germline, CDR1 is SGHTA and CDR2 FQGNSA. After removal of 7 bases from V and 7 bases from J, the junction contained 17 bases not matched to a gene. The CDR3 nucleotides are TGTGCCAGCACCCCCCCCGGGACAGGAGAGTTATTTGAAGCTTTCTTT. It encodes CASTPPGTGELFEAFF. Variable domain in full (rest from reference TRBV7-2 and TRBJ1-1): GAGVSQSPSNKVTEKGKDVELRCDPISGHTALYWYRQSLGQGLEFLIYFQGNSAPDKSGLPSDRFSAERTGGSVSTLTIQRTQQEDSAVYLCASTPPGTGELFEAFFGQGTRLTVV.

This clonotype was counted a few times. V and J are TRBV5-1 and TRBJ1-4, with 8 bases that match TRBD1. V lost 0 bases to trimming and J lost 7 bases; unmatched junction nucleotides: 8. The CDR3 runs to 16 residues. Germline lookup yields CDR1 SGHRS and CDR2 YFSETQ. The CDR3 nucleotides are TGCGCCAGCAGCTTGGCCATCGACAGGGGCGGTGAAAAACTGTTTTTT. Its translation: CASSLAIDRGGEKLFF.

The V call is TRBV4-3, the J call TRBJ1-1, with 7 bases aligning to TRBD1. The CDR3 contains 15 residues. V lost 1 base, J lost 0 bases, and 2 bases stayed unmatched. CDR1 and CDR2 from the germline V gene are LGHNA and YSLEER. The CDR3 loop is CASSQGQGLNTEAFF. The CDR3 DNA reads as TGCGCCAGCAGCCAAGGACAGGGTTTGAACACTGAAGCTTTCTTT.

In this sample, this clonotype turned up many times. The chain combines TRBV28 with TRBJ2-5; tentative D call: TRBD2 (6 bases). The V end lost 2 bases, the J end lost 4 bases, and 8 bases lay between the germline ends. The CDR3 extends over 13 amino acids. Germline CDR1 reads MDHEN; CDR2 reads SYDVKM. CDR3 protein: CASSLDGGETQYF. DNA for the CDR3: TGTGCCAGCAGTTTAGACGGGGGAGAGACCCAGTACTTC.

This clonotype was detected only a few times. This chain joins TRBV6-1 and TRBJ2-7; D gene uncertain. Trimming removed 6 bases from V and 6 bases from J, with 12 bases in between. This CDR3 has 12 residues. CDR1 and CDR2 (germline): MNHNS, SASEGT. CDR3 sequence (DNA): TGTGCCAGCAGCGCTCTCAGAGCCGAGCAGTACTTC. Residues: CASSALRAEQYF.

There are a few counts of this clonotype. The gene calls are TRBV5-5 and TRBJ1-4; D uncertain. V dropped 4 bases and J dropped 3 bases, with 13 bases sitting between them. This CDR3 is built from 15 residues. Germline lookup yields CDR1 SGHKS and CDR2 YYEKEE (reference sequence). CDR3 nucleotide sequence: TGTGCCAGCAGCCCCCAGGAGCTTGCTAATGAAAAACTGTTTTTT. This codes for CASSPQELANEKLFF.

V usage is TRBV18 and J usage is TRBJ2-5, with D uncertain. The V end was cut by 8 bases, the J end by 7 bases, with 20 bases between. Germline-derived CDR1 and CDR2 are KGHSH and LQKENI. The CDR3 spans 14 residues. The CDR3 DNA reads TGTGCCAGCAGCCAAGGTTCTACTCTGGGGACCCAGTACTTC. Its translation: CASSQGSTLGTQYF.

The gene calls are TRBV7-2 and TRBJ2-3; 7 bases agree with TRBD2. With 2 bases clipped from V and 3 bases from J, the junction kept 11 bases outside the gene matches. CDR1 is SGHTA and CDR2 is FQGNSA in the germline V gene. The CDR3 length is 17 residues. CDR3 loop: CASSLNPGGRGTDTQYF. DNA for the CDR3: TGTGCCAGCAGCTTAAACCCGGGGGGTCGGGGAACAGATACGCAGTATTTT.